The rows below give T cell receptor beta chains drawn from one sample of a study of early stage breast cancer tumors. The repertoire was sequenced with immunoSEQ multiplex PCR; TCRdb's copy has only in-frame clones and lacks some. The data show around 31,000 clones, roughly 81% seen once. The sample was blood. These receptors originate from a person between 35 and 49 years old with breast cancer. The CDR3 runs from the conserved cysteine through the conserved F or W. The D gene is left open where the match is weak. Not every row has a clone size; where given, it reads once, few, many or a size class.

v_call	j_call	clone_size	d_call	cdr3_aa	cdr3_nt
TRBV9	TRBJ1-4	NA	NA	CASSAKGGNEKLFF	TGTGCCAGCAGCGCGAAGGGCGGTAATGAAAAACTGTTTTTT
TRBV11-1	TRBJ2-7	NA	NA	CASSPPGSSYEQYF	TGTGCCAGCAGCCCCCCCGGGAGTTCCTACGAGCAGTACTTC
TRBV18	TRBJ2-7	NA	TRBD2	CASSDVAGGYEQYF	TGTGCCAGCTCAGACGTAGCGGGAGGCTACGAGCAGTACTTC
TRBV28	TRBJ1-3	NA	NA	CASSLSQGPTNTIYF	TGTGCCAGCAGTTTATCGCAGGGACCAACAAACACCATATATTTT
TRBV7-3	TRBJ2-3	once	NA	CASSSSLGGRTDTQYF	TGTGCCAGCAGCTCCTCACTTGGCGGTCGCACAGATACGCAGTATTTT
TRBV9	TRBJ1-1	NA	NA	CASSPLMNTEAFF	TGTGCCAGCAGCCCCCTTATGAACACTGAAGCTTTCTTT
TRBV18	TRBJ2-5	few	NA	CASSRDSVGEETQYF	TGTGCCAGCTCACGTGATAGCGTCGGAGAGGAGACCCAGTACTTC
TRBV6-6	TRBJ2-2	NA	NA	CASSYNTGELFF	TGTGCCAGCAGTTACAACACCGGGGAGCTGTTTTTT
TRBV7-9	TRBJ2-5	NA	NA	CASSLAGDSDWRETQYF	TGTGCCAGCAGCTTAGCGGGGGATAGCGATTGGCGGGAGACCCAGTACTTC
TRBV7-3	TRBJ2-7	NA	NA	CASSTDRDTASYEQYF	TGTGCCAGCAGCACAGACCGGGACACAGCCTCCTACGAGCAGTACTTC
TRBV7-2	TRBJ2-6	once	NA	CASSPGDSSGANVLTF	TGTGCCAGCAGCCCAGGAGATAGCTCTGGGGCCAACGTCCTGACTTTC
TRBV7-2	TRBJ2-1	NA	NA	CASSSTRDNEQFF	TGTGCCAGCAGCTCAACCCGGGACAATGAGCAGTTCTTC
TRBV28	TRBJ1-5	few	NA	CASSYSVTSNQPQHF	TGTGCCAGCAGTTACAGCGTAACTAGCAATCAGCCCCAGCATTTT
TRBV5-1	TRBJ2-5	NA	NA	CASSPDQETQYF	TGCGCCAGCAGCCCGGACCAAGAGACCCAGTACTTC
TRBV5-1	TRBJ1-1	once	NA	CASSNHAGNTEAFF	TGCGCCAGCAGCAATCATGCAGGGAACACTGAAGCTTTCTTT
TRBV7-9	TRBJ2-3	once	NA	CASSLGSADTQYF	TGTGCCAGCAGCTTAGGATCTGCAGATACGCAGTATTTT
TRBV19	TRBJ1-5	NA	NA	CASSREGGMANQPQHF	TGTGCCAGTAGCCGGGAGGGAGGGATGGCCAATCAGCCCCAGCATTTT
TRBV28	TRBJ2-1	NA	TRBD2	CASSSWTSGSQNEQFF	TGTGCCAGCAGTTCATGGACTAGCGGGAGTCAAAATGAGCAGTTCTTC
TRBV10-2	TRBJ2-7	NA	TRBD2	CASRAGGYEQYF	TGCGCCAGCAGAGCGGGAGGCTACGAGCAGTACTTC
TRBV19	TRBJ1-5	NA	TRBD1	CASSRDSSLGQPQHF	TGTGCCAGTAGTAGGGACAGTAGCTTGGGACAGCCCCAGCATTTT
TRBV19	TRBJ2-3	NA	TRBD2	CASSGGLAGTPSTDTQYF	TGTGCCAGTAGTGGCGGACTAGCGGGTACTCCTAGCACAGATACGCAGTATTTT
TRBV6-5	TRBJ2-7	NA	NA	CASSWGLGGSYEQYF	TGTGCCAGCAGTTGGGGGCTGGGGGGCTCCTACGAGCAGTACTTC
TRBV10-3	TRBJ2-1	few	TRBD2	CAVGTSGRAGTYNEQFF	TGTGCCGTAGGGACTAGCGGGAGGGCGGGCACCTACAATGAGCAGTTCTTC
TRBV6-5	TRBJ1-3	NA	NA	CASRDLSGNTIYF	TGTGCCAGCCGGGACCTATCTGGAAACACCATATATTTT
TRBV5-4	TRBJ2-1	NA	TRBD2	CASSNRGVYPFF	TGTGCCAGCAGCAACCGGGGGGTATACCCGTTCTTC
TRBV27	TRBJ2-3	NA	NA	CASSLLTSTPPDTQYF	TGTGCCAGCAGTTTATTGACCTCTACCCCCCCAGATACGCAGTATTTT
TRBV7-2	TRBJ2-6	NA	NA	CASSLDSSGANVLTF	TGTGCCAGCAGCCTCGATTCCTCTGGGGCCAACGTCCTGACTTTC
TRBV10-3	TRBJ2-3	NA	NA	CAISVGGVVDTQYF	TGTGCCATCAGTGTTGGAGGGGTGGTGGATACGCAGTATTTT
TRBV5-6	TRBJ1-3	few	NA	CASSYGQFSGNTIYF	TGTGCCAGCAGCTACGGACAGTTCTCTGGAAACACCATATATTTT
TRBV30	TRBJ1-2	NA	NA	CAWSVTGRTNYGYTF	TGTGCCTGGAGTGTAACGGGACGAACTAACTATGGCTACACCTTC
TRBV6-6	TRBJ1-5	NA	NA	CASSYGGPQPQHF	TGTGCCAGCAGTTATGGGGGGCCTCAGCCCCAGCATTTT
TRBV27	TRBJ2-7	NA	NA	CASSLSGLQGYEQYF	TGTGCCAGCAGTTTGTCAGGGCTCCAAGGGTACGAGCAGTACTTC
TRBV20-1	TRBJ2-1	once	NA	CSGTSGPEQFF	TGCAGCGGGACCTCGGGGCCTGAGCAGTTCTTC
TRBV28	TRBJ1-2	few	TRBD1	CASSHDRGNSNYGYTF	TGTGCCAGCAGTCACGACAGGGGTAATTCAAACTATGGCTACACCTTC
TRBV6-1	TRBJ2-4	few	TRBD1	CASSDPGQFIELTKNIQYF	TGTGCCAGCAGTGACCCGGGACAGTTTATTGAACTCACCAAAAACATTCAGTACTTC
TRBV15	TRBJ2-3	NA	NA	CATSRRQLDTDTQYF	TGTGCCACCAGCAGACGGCAGTTAGACACAGATACGCAGTATTTT
TRBV28	TRBJ1-2	NA	NA	CATKPAGLLYGYTF	TGTGCCACGAAACCGGCAGGCCTCCTCTATGGCTACACCTTC
TRBV7-8	TRBJ2-1	NA	NA	CASSFRRPNEQFF	TGTGCCAGCAGCTTTCGGCGGCCCAATGAGCAGTTCTTC
TRBV5-1	TRBJ2-1	NA	TRBD1	CASNLRRTGGHEQFF	TGCGCCAGCAACCTACGGCGGACAGGGGGCCATGAGCAGTTCTTC
TRBV7-3	TRBJ2-1	NA	TRBD2	CASSPGLAGWDEQFF	TGTGCCAGCAGCCCAGGATTAGCGGGATGGGATGAGCAGTTCTTC
TRBV5-8	TRBJ1-1	NA	NA	CASSLERGEAFF	TGTGCCAGCAGCTTGGAGAGGGGGGAAGCTTTCTTT
TRBV4-2	TRBJ2-5	NA	TRBD1	CASSQGTGDQETQYF	TGTGCCAGCAGCCAAGGGACAGGTGACCAAGAGACCCAGTACTTC
TRBV10-1	TRBJ1-3	NA	NA	CASRYFSLRRSGNTIYF	TGCGCCAGCAGGTATTTCTCTTTGAGACGCTCTGGAAACACCATATATTTT
TRBV5-4	TRBJ1-6	NA	NA	CASSLSMGGSPLHF	TGTGCCAGCAGCCTAAGCATGGGTGGATCACCCCTCCACTTT
TRBV28	TRBJ2-7	NA	NA	CASSSPLLVYEQYF	TGTGCCAGCAGTTCACCTCTCCTTGTCTACGAGCAGTACTTC
TRBV7-8	TRBJ2-5	NA	TRBD2	CASTTGTSGSRETQYF	TGTGCCAGCACCACAGGGACTAGCGGGAGTCGGGAGACCCAGTACTTC
TRBV19	TRBJ2-1	NA	TRBD1	CASTRTGVRNEQFF	TGTGCCAGTACCCGGACAGGTGTCAGGAATGAGCAGTTCTTC
TRBV7-9	TRBJ1-2	few	NA	CASSPGPSPRGYTF	TGTGCCAGCAGCCCGGGACCTTCCCCGCGCGGCTACACCTTC
TRBV29-1	TRBJ2-2	NA	TRBD2	CSVHSSGRGDGELFF	TGCAGCGTGCACTCTAGCGGGAGGGGGGACGGGGAGCTGTTTTTT
TRBV9	TRBJ2-2	NA	NA	CASSVSGAITNTGELFF	TGTGCCAGCAGCGTCTCAGGGGCCATTACGAACACCGGGGAGCTGTTTTTT
TRBV30	TRBJ1-2	NA	TRBD1	CAWSPKRGRGGWGYGYTF	TGTGCCTGGAGCCCCAAAAGGGGGCGGGGGGGTTGGGGGTATGGCTACACCTTC
TRBV5-1	TRBJ2-2	NA	NA	CASSLFSVGELFF	TGCGCCAGCAGCTTGTTTAGCGTCGGGGAGCTGTTTTTT
TRBV9	TRBJ2-1	NA	NA	CASSVLGSGYEQFF	TGTGCCAGCAGCGTCCTTGGTTCGGGTTATGAGCAGTTCTTC
TRBV5-1	TRBJ2-2	NA	TRBD2	CASSPSAGEDTGELFF	TGCGCCAGCAGCCCTAGCGCGGGGGAGGACACCGGGGAGCTGTTTTTT
TRBV27	TRBJ1-1	NA	TRBD1	CASRINRGSTEAFF	TGTGCCAGCAGGATCAACAGGGGCAGCACTGAAGCTTTCTTT